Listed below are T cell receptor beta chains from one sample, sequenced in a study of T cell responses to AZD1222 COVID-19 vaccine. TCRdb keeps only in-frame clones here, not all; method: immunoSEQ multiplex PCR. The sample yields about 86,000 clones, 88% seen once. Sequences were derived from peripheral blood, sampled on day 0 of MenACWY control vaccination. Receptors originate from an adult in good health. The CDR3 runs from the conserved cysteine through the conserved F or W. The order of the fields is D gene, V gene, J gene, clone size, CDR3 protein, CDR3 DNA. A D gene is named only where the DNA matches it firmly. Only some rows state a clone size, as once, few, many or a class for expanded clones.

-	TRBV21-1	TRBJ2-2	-	CASSKRSQGASTGELFF	TGTGCCAGCAGCAAAAGGAGCCAGGGGGCGAGCACCGGGGAGCTGTTTTTT
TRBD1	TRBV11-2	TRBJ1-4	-	CASSLRQGTNEKLFF	TGTGCCAGCAGCCTACGACAGGGAACTAATGAAAAACTGTTTTTT
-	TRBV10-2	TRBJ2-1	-	CASSELASYNEQFF	TGCGCCAGCAGTGAGCTGGCGTCCTACAATGAGCAGTTCTTC
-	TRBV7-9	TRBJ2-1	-	CASSGVQGYNEQFF	TGTGCCAGCAGCGGAGTTCAGGGGTACAATGAGCAGTTCTTC
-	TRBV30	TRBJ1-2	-	CAWSVSENYGYTF	TGTGCCTGGAGTGTATCCGAGAACTATGGCTACACCTTC
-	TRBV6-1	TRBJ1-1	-	CASSEQGNTEAFF	TGTGCCAGCAGTGAACAGGGGAACACTGAAGCTTTCTTT
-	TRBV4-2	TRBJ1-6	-	CASSQYGSLNSPLHF	TGTGCCAGCAGCCAATACGGCAGCCTTAATTCACCCCTCCACTTT
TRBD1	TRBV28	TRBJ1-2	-	CASRQGRANYGYTF	TGTGCCAGCAGACAGGGGAGAGCTAACTATGGCTACACCTTC
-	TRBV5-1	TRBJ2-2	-	CASNTGNTGELFF	TGCGCCAGCAATACAGGGAACACCGGGGAGCTGTTTTTT
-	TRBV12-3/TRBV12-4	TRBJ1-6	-	CASSLGNSPLHF	TGTGCCAGCAGTTTAGGTAATTCACCCCTCCACTTT
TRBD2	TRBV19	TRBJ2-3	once	CASTTLRGVAGRTDTQYF	TGTGCCAGTACCACCCTCCGGGGAGTAGCGGGGCGCACAGATACGCAGTATTTT
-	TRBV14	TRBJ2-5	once	CASSQRGPSYDQETQYF	TGTGCCAGCAGCCAAAGGGGACCCTCATATGATCAAGAGACCCAGTACTTC